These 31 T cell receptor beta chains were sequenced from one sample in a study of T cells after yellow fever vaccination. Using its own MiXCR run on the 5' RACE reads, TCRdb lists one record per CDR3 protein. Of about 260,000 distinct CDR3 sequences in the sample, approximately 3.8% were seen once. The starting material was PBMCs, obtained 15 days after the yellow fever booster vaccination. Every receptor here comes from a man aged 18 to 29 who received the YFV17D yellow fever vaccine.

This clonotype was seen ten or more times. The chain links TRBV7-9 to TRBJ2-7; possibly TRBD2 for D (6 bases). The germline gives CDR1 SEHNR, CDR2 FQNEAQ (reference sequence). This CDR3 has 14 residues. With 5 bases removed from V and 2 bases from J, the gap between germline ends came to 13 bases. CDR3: CASSGGDRAYEQYF. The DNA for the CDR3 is TGTGCCAGCAGCGGAGGGGACCGTGCCTACGAGCAGTACTTC.

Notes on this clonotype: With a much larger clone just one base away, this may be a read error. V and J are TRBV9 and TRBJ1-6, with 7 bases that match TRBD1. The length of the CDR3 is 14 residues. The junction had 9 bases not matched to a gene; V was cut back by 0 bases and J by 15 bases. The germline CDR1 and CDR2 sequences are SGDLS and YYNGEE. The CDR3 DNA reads TGTGCCAGCAGCGTAGAAGGACAGGCGACACACCTCCACTTT. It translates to CASSVEGQATHLHF.

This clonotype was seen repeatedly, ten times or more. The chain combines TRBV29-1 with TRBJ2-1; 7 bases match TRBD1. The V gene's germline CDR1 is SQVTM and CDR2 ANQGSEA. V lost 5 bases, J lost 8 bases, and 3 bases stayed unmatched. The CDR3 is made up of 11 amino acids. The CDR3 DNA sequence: TGCAGCGTTTCTACAGGGGATGAGCAGTTCTTC. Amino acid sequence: CSVSTGDEQFF.

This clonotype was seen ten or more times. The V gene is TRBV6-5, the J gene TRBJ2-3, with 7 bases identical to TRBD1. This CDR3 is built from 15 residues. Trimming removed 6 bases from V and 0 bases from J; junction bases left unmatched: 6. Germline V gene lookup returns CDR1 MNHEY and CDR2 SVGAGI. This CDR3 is CASRGQRSSTDTQYF. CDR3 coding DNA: TGTGCCAGCAGGGGACAGCGGTCTAGCACAGATACGCAGTATTTT.

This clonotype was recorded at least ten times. CDR3 DNA: TGTGCCAGCAGCCCGAGGCGGCGCACCGGGGAGCTGTTTTTT. It encodes CASSPRRRTGELFF. V is TRBV7-2 and J is TRBJ2-2; D is undetermined. V was clipped by 5 bases and J by 4 bases, with 11 bases between them. The germline V gene encodes CDR1 SGHTA and CDR2 FQGNSA. The CDR3 consists of 14 residues.

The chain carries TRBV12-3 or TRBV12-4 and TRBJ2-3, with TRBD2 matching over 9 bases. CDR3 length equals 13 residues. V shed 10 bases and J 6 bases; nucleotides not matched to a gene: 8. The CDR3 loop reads CAIVAGVLDTQYF. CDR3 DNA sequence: TGTGCCATCGTAGCGGGGGTGCTGGATACGCAGTATTTT.

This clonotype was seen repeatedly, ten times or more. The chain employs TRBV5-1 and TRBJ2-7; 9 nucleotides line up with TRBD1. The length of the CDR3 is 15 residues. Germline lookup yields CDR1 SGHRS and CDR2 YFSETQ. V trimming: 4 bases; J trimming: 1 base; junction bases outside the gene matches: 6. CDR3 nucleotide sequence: TGCGCCAGCAGCCCCGGGGGGACAGGGTCCTACGAGCAGTACTTC. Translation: CASSPGGTGSYEQYF. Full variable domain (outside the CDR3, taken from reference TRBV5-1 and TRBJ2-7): KAGVTQTPRYLIKTRGQQVTLSCSPISGHRSVSWYQQTPGQGLQFLFEYFSETQRNKGNFPGRFSGRQFSNSRSEMNVSTLELGDSALYLCASSPGGTGSYEQYFGPGTRLTVT.

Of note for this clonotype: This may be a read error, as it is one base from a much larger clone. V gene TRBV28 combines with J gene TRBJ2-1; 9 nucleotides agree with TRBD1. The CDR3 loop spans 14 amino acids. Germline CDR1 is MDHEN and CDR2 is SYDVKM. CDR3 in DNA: TGTGCCAGCACCCGAGGACAGGGGTACAATGAGCTGTTCTTC. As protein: CASTRGQGYNELFF.

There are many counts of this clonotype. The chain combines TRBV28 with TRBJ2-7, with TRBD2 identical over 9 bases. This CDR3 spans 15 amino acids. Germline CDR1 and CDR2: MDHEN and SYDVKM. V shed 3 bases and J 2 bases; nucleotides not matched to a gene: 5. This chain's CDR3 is CASSFGGGVAYEQYF. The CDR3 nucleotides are TGTGCCAGCAGTTTTGGCGGGGGGGTGGCCTACGAGCAGTACTTC.

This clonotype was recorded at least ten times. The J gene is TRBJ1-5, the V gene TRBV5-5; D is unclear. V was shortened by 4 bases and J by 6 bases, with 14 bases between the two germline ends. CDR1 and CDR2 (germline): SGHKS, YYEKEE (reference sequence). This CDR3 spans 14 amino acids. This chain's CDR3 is CASSHSLAPQPQHF. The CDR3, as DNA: TGTGCCAGCAGCCACTCCCTAGCCCCTCAGCCCCAGCATTTT.

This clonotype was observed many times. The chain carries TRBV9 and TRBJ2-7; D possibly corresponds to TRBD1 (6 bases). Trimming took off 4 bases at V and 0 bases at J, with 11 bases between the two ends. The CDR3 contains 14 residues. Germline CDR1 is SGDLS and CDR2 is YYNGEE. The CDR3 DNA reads TGTGCCAGCAGCCCCGGGACATCCTCCTACGAGCAGTACTTC. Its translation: CASSPGTSSYEQYF.

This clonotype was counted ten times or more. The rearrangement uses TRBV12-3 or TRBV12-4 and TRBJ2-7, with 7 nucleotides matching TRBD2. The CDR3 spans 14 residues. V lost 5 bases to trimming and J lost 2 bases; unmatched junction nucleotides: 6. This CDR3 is CASSPGGGAYEQYF. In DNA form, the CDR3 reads TGTGCCAGCAGTCCGGGGGGAGGAGCCTACGAGCAGTACTTC.

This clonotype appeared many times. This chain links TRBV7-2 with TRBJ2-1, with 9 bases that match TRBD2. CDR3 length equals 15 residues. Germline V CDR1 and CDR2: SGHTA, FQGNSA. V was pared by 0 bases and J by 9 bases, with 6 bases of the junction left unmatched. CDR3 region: CASSLASGGRGEQFF. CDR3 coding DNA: TGTGCCAGCAGCTTAGCTAGCGGGGGCAGGGGTGAGCAGTTCTTC.

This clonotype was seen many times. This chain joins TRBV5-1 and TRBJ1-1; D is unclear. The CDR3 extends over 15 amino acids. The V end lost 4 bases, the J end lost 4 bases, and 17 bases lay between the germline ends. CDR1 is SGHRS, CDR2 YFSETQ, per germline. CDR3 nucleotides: TGCGCCAGCAGCCTTCGAGGACGGCAAGGCACTGAAGCTTTCTTT. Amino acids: CASSLRGRQGTEAFF.

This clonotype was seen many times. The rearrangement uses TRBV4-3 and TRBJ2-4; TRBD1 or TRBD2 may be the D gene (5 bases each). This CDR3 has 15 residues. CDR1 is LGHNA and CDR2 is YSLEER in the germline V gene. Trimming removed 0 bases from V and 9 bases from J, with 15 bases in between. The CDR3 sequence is CASSQDQGPQFIQYF. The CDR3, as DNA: TGCGCCAGCAGCCAAGATCAGGGACCTCAATTCATTCAGTACTTC.

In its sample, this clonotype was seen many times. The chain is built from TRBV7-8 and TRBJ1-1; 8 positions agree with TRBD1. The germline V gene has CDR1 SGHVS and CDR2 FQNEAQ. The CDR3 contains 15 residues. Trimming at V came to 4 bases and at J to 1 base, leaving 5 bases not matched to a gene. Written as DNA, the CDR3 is TGTGCCAGCAGCTCCCGACAGGGGCGGAACACTGAAGCTTTCTTT. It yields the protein CASSSRQGRNTEAFF.

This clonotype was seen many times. CDR3 DNA: TGTGCCAGCAGCTACTCACAAGACTCTAATGAGCAGTTCTTC. Translating it yields CASSYSQDSNEQFF. V usage is TRBV7-9 and J usage is TRBJ2-1; D is undetermined. V lost 4 bases and J 7 bases, leaving 14 bases between the germline ends. The CDR3 consists of 14 residues. CDR1 is SEHNR and CDR2 is FQNEAQ in the germline V gene (reference sequence).

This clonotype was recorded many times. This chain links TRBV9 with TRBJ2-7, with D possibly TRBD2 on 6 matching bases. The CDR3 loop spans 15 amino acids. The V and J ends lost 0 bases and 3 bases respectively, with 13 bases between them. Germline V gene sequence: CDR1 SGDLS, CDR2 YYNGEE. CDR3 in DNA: TGTGCCAGCAGCGTAGGAATGGGGGGATTCTACGAGCAGTACTTC. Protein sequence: CASSVGMGGFYEQYF.

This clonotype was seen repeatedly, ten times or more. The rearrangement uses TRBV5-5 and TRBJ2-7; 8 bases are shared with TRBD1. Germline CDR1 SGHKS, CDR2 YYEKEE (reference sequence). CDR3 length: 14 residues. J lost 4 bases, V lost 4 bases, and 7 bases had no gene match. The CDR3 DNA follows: TGTGCCAGCAGCCGGGGGCAGGGGGCTTACGAGCAGTACTTC. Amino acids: CASSRGQGAYEQYF.

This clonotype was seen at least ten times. The CDR3 here is CASSPTGDTDTQYF. CDR3 nucleotides: TGTGCCAGCAGCCCGACTGGGGACACAGATACGCAGTATTTT. The chain couples TRBV6-4 to TRBJ2-3; no clear D gene. V lost 6 bases and J lost 2, with 12 bases in between. Germline assignment: CDR1 MRHNA and CDR2 SNTAGT. The CDR3 extends over 14 amino acids.

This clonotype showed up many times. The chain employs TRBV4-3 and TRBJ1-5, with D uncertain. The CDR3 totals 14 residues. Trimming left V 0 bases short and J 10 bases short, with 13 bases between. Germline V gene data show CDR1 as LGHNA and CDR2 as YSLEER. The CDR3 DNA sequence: TGCGCCAGCAGCCAAGATAGGTTAGGGCTTCCCCAGCATTTT. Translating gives CASSQDRLGLPQHF.

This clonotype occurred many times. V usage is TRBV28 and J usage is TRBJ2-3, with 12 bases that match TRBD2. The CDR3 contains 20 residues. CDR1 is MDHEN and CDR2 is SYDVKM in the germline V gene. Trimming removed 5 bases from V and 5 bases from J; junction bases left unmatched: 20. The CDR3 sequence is CASSPLPRLAGGPSKDTQYF. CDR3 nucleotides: TGTGCCAGCAGTCCCCTCCCCCGGCTAGCGGGGGGGCCGTCTAAAGATACGCAGTATTTT.

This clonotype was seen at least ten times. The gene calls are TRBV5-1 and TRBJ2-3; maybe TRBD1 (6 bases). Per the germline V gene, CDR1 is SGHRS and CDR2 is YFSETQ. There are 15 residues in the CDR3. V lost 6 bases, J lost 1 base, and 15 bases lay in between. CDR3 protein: CASTLQGRGTDTQYF. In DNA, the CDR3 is TGCGCCAGCACCCTACAGGGTCGGGGCACAGATACGCAGTATTTT.

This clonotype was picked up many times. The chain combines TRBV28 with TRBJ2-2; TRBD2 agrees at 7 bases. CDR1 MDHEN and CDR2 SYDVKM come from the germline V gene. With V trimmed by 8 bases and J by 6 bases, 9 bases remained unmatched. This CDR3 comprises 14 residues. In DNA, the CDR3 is TGTGCCAGCTTTGCTACGGGGGGAGCCGGGGAGCTGTTTTTT. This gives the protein CASFATGGAGELFF.

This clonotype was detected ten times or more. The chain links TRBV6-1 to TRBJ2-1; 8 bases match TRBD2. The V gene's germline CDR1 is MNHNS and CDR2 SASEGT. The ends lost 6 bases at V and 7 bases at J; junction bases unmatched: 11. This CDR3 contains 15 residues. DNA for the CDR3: TGTGCCAGCAGCCCTATCGCGGGGGGCCGTAATGAGCAGTTCTTC. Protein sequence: CASSPIAGGRNEQFF.

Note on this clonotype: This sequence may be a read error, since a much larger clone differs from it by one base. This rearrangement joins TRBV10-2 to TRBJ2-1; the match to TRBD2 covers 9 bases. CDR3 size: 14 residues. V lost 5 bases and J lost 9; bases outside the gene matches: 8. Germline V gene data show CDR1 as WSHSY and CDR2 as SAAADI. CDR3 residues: CASSSGGGASEQFF. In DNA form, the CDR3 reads TGCGCCAGCAGTTCCGGCGGGGGGGCCAGTGAGCAGTTCTTC.

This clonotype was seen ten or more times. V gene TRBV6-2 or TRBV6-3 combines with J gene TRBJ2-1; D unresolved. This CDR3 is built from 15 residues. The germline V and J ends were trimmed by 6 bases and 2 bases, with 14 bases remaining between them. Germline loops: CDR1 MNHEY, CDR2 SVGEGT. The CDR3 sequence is CASRGIRDAYNEQFF. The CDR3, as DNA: TGTGCCAGCAGGGGAATACGTGATGCCTACAATGAGCAGTTCTTC.

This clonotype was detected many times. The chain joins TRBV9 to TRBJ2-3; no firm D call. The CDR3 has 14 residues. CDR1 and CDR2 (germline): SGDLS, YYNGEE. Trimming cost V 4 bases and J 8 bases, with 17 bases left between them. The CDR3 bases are TGTGCCAGCAGCCCAGCACGGCCCCCAGGTACGCAGTATTTT. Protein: CASSPARPPGTQYF. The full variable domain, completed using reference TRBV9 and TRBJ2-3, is DSGVTQTPKHLITATGQRVTLRCSPRSGDLSVYWYQQSLDQGLQFLIQYYNGEERAKGNILERFSAQQFPDLHSELNLSSLELGDSALYFCASSPARPPGTQYFGPGTRLTVL.

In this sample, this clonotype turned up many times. This chain's CDR3 is CASSRWGPNQPQHF. For the CDR3, the DNA is TGTGCCAGCAGCCGCTGGGGTCCCAATCAGCCCCAGCATTTT. This chain links TRBV7-9 with TRBJ1-5; no clear D gene. Germline assignment: CDR1 SEHNR and CDR2 FQNEAQ (reference sequence). Trimming stripped 5 bases from V and 3 bases from J, with 11 bases between. The CDR3 runs to 14 residues.

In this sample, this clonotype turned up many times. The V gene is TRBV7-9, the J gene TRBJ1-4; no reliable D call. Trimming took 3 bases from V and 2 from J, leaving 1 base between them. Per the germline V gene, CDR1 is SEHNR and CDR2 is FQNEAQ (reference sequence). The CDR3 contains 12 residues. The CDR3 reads CASSFTNEKLFF. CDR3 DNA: TGTGCCAGCAGCTTCACTAATGAAAAACTGTTTTTT.

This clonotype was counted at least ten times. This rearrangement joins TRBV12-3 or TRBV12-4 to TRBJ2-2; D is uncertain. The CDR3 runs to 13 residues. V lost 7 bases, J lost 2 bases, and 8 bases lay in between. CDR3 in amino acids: CASTWGNTGELFF. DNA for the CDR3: TGTGCCAGCACCTGGGGAAACACCGGGGAGCTGTTTTTT.